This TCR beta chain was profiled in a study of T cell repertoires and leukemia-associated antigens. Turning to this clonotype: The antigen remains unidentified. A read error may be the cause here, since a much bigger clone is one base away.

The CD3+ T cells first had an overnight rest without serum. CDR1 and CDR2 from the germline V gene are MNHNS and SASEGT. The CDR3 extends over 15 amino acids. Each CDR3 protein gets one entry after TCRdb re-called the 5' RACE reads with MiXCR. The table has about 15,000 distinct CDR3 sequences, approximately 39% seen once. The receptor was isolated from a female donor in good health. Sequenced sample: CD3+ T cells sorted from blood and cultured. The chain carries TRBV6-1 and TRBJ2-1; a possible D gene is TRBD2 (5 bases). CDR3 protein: CACSEKGEAYNEQFF. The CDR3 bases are TGTGCCTGCAGTGAAAAGGGAGAGGCCTACAATGAGCAGTTCTTC.